This T cell receptor (beta chain) was recorded in a study of T-cell memory formation after mild COVID-19. Study information: Largely, TCR clusters stayed within a single donor.

TCRdb passed the 5' RACE reads through MiXCR, listing each CDR3 protein once. Here the sample spans some 490,000 distinct CDR3 sequences, 15% to 20% being singletons. This CDR3 contains 16 residues. The V segment lost 4 bases and the J segment 6 bases; nucleotides outside the gene matches: 12. Germline CDR1 and CDR2: LGHDT and YNNKEL (reference sequence). The sample taken for sequencing was PBMCs or a T cell subset sorted from them (not recorded which). This TCR derives from an adult woman who had mild COVID-19 (a few samples of this study predate the infection). Cell type and time point are not known. The chain recombines TRBV3-1 with TRBJ2-7, with 10 bases fitting TRBD1. CDR3 in DNA: TGTGCCAGCAGCCGTGGGACAGGGGACATAGGATCCGAGCAGTACTTC. This translates into CASSRGTGDIGSEQYF.